The rows below give T cell receptor beta chains drawn from one sample of a study of immune evolution from preneoplasia to lung adenocarcinoma. The table came from immunoSEQ multiplex PCR; TCRdb's copy has only in-frame clones and leaves some out. The profile covers some 6,000 clones, with roughly 80% appearing a single time and about a fifth taken by the ten largest. The sequenced sample was FFPE adjacent normal lung tissue. The source is a person aged 60-79 years with lung adenocarcinoma. Both conserved end residues are part of each CDR3.

J gene	V gene	CDR3 protein
TRBJ2-3	TRBV28	CASSLGGMGGDTQYF
TRBJ2-1	TRBV15	CATSRVRGDRHEQFF
TRBJ2-1	TRBV4-3	CASSQDWRNEQFF
TRBJ1-1	TRBV5-5	CASSLATNTEAFF
TRBJ2-1	TRBV7-9	CASSLEGWTGEQFF
TRBJ1-1	TRBV7-8	CASSLRDRIMNTEAFF
TRBJ2-3	TRBV14	CASSQDPAGSSTDTQYF
TRBJ1-3	TRBV7-8	CASSLTGSGNTIYF
TRBJ2-5	TRBV30	CAWRGRGDTKETQYF
TRBJ2-5	TRBV11-2	CASSVGTSGDIQETQYF
TRBJ2-7	TRBV9	CASSASGQGAFEQYF
TRBJ2-2	TRBV5-1	CASSLASDRDFTGELFF
TRBJ1-1	TRBV5-1	CASSLDGTGLVAFF
TRBJ1-5	TRBV19	CASSRTRTVDQPQHF
TRBJ1-1	TRBV29-1	CSVETSGFNTEAFF
TRBJ1-2	TRBV5-1	CASSFPGGGFDGYTF
TRBJ1-2	TRBV5-6	CASSLDPDPYWDGYTF
TRBJ2-7	TRBV6-6	CASSRDYEQYF
TRBJ1-6	TRBV5-1	CASSIRVPNSPLHF
TRBJ2-3	TRBV9	CASSVGGGSTDTQYF
TRBJ1-2	TRBV6-1	CASSGNLGTGYTF
TRBJ1-1	TRBV2	CATDRDGNTEAFF
TRBJ1-2	TRBV19	CASSMYDQRVRVNGYTF
TRBJ1-2	TRBV6-6	CASSYLGGGASYGYTF
TRBJ1-1	TRBV6-1	CASSAEPGNTEAFF
TRBJ2-7	TRBV6-9	CVSSGGSIYEQYF
TRBJ2-4	TRBV27	CASSLQGQLINIQYF
TRBJ1-5	TRBV28	CASSGLGQMNQPQHF
TRBJ1-4	TRBV5-1	CASSLGPGEEKLFF
TRBJ1-2	TRBV4-1	CASSQDRTQGDYGYTF
TRBJ2-2	TRBV30	CAWSTGDYTGELFF
TRBJ1-2	TRBV18	CASSPQGNNYGYTF
TRBJ1-2	TRBV25-1	CASSEYDRGNYGYTF
TRBJ2-7	TRBV18	CASSRDRGNEQYF
TRBJ2-7	TRBV9	CASSKGQGGIVHEQYF
TRBJ2-2	TRBV14	CASSQLAGGTGELFF
TRBJ1-1	TRBV30	CAWGKKNPEAFF
TRBJ2-1	TRBV7-2	CASSIYDRSNEQFF
TRBJ1-6	TRBV14	CASSQDWTGALSPLHF
TRBJ1-3	TRBV6-6	CASSYPQGAPGNTIYF
TRBJ1-5	TRBV5-8	CASSFWKGDNQPQHF
TRBJ1-4	TRBV7-2	CASSSREGGGEKLFF
TRBJ1-3	TRBV7-8	CASSERQVSGNTIYF